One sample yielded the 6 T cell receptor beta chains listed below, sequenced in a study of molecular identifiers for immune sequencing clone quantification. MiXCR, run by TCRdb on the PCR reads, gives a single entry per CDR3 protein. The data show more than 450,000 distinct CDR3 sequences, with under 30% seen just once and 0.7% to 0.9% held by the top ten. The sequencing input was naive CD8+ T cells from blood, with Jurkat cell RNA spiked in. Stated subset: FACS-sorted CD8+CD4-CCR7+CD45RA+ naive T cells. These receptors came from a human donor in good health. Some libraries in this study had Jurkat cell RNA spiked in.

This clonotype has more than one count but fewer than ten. The CDR3, as DNA: TGTGCCAGCAGTTTAGATTCGACTGCCCTAAAAGAGCAGTACTTC. Translation gives CASSLDSTALKEQYF. This chain connects TRBV12-3 or TRBV12-4 to TRBJ2-7; D remains unclear. V lost 1 base to trimming and J lost 7 bases, with 17 bases between them. The CDR3 length is 15 residues.

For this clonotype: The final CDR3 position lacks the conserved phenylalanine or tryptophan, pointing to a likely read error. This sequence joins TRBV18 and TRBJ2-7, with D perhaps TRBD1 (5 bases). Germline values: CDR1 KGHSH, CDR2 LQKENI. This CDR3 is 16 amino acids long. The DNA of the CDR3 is TGTGCCAGCTCACCACCGGGGCAGGCCGGCTCCTGCGAGCAGTACTTA. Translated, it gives CASSPPGQAGSCEQYL.

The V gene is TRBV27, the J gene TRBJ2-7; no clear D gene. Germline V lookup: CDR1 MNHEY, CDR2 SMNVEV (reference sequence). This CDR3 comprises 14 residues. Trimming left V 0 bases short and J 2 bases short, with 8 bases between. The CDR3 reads CASSLSSQTYEQYF. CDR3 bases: TGTGCCAGCAGTTTATCGTCACAGACCTACGAGCAGTACTTC.

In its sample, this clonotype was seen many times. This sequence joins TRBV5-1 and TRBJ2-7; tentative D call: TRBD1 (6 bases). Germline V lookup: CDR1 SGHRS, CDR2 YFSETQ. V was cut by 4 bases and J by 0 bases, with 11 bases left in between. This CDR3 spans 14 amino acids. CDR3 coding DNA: TGCGCCAGCAGCCCGGACAGTAACTCCTACGAGCAGTACTTC. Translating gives CASSPDSNSYEQYF.

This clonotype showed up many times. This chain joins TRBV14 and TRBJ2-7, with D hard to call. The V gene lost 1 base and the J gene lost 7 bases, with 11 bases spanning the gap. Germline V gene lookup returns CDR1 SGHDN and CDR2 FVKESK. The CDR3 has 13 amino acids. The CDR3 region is CASSQAGLSEQYF. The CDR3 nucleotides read TGTGCCAGCAGCCAAGCCGGTCTCTCAGAGCAGTACTTC.

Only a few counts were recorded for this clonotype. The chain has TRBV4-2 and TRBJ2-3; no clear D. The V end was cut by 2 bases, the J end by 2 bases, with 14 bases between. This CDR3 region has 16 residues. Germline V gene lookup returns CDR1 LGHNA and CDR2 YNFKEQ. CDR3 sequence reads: CASSQWLMDLTDTQYF. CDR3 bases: TGTGCCAGCAGCCAATGGCTGATGGACCTCACAGATACGCAGTATTTT.